The present T cell receptor beta chain was sequenced within a study of blood T cell repertoires in COVID-19. This clone was seen only a few times. This CDR3 has 13 amino acids. The V end was cut by 6 bases, the J end by 2 bases, with 11 bases between. Germline loops: CDR1 MDHEN, CDR2 SYDVKM. This table comes from immunoSEQ multiplex PCR, and its TCRdb copy is limited to in-frame clones, with some not included. Here the sample spans fewer than 150,000 clones, about two thirds being singletons. The sequence was obtained from a human donor with acute or convalescent COVID-19. The donor label of this sample is uncertain. The sequencing input was peripheral blood. The J gene is TRBJ2-7, the V gene TRBV28, with D maybe TRBD2 (6 bases). CDR3 sequence (DNA): TGTGCCAGCAGGCGGACTACCCCCTACGAGCAGTACTTC. This sequence encodes CASRRTTPYEQYF.